The T cell receptor (beta chain) described here comes from a study of T cell changes during pregnancy in multiple sclerosis. The V gene lost 3 bases and the J gene lost 10 bases, with 8 bases spanning the gap. Germline V lookup: CDR1 MDHEN, CDR2 SYDVKM. The CDR3 sequence is 11 residues long. This table comes from immunoSEQ multiplex PCR, and its TCRdb copy is limited to in-frame clones, with some not included. There are 60,000 to 95,000 clones in the sample; approximately 90% occur only once, and 0.43% lies in the top ten. The chain is built from TRBV28 and TRBJ2-3; D is ambiguous. The input for sequencing was CD4+ T cells from peripheral blood mononuclear cells, taken before pregnancy. The receptor's source is a female donor with multiple sclerosis, enrolled in a pregnancy study. CDR3 loop: CASSFMESQYF. CDR3 DNA: TGTGCCAGCAGTTTTATGGAGTCGCAGTATTTT.